Each of the 4 T cell receptor beta chains below was sequenced from the same sample in a study of blood T cells in healthy people across ages. The second PCR ran roughly 6 to 12 cycles with a sample-barcoded 5' primer and J-beta primers. One entry per CDR3 protein results from TCRdb running MiXCR on the 5' RACE reads. The sample yields 850,000 to 1,000,000 distinct CDR3 sequences, just over 50% seen once. Material for sequencing was blood. The receptors were gathered from a woman aged 55-75 years in good health.

The CDR3 coding sequence is TGTGCCATCAGTTTAGGAGGTGACAATGAGCAGTTCTTC. It translates to CAISLGGDNEQFF. The chain combines TRBV10-3 with TRBJ2-1; a weak D match, TRBD2 (5 bases). Germline V gene data show CDR1 as ENHRY and CDR2 as SYGVKD. The CDR3 is 13 residues long. Trimming removed 5 bases from V and 5 bases from J, with 10 bases in between.

The V gene is TRBV20-1, the J gene TRBJ1-2; no clear D gene. The CDR3 extends over 13 amino acids. Germline V gives CDR1 DFQATT, CDR2 SNEGSKA (reference sequence). V was cut by 3 bases and J by 2 bases, with 10 bases left in between. This CDR3 is CSASLGLNYGYTF. As DNA, the CDR3 is TGCAGTGCTAGTCTGGGGTTAAACTATGGCTACACCTTC.

The chain is built from TRBV2 and TRBJ1-5, with D possibly TRBD1 on 5 matching bases. The CDR3 totals 15 residues. CDR1 is SNHLY and CDR2 is FYNNEI in the germline V gene. The V end lost 6 bases, the J end lost 3 bases, and 15 bases lay between the germline ends. CDR3 loop: CASRERGPHNQPQHF. CDR3 nucleotides: TGTGCCAGCAGAGAAAGGGGACCGCACAATCAGCCCCAGCATTTT. Full variable domain (missing parts from reference TRBV2 and TRBJ1-5): EPEVTQTPSHQVTQMGQEVILRCVPISNHLYFYWYRQILGQKVEFLVSFYNNEISEKSEIFDDQFSVERPDGSNFTLKIRSTKLEDSAMYFCASRERGPHNQPQHFGDGTRLSIL.

This sequence joins TRBV20-1 and TRBJ1-2; no definite D call. CDR1 and CDR2 from the germline V gene are DFQATT and SNEGSKA (reference sequence). Deletions cut 6 bases from V and 10 bases from J, with 9 bases between. CDR3 length equals 9 residues. This CDR3 is CSALEHYTF. For the CDR3, the DNA is TGCAGTGCCCTGGAACACTACACCTTC.